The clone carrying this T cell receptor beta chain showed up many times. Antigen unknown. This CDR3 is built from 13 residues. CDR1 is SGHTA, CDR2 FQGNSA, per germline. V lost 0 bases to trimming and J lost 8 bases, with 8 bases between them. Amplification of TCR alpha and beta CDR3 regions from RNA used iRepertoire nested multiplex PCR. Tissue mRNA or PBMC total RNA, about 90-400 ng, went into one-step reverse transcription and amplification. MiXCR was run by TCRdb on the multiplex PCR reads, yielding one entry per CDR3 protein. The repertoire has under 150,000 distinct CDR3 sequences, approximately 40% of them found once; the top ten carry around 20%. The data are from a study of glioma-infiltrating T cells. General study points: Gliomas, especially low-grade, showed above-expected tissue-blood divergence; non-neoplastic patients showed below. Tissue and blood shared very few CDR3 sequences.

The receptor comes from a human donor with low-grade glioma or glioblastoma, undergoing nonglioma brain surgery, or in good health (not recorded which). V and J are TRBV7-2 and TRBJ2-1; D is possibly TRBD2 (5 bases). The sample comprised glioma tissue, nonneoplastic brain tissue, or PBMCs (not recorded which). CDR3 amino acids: CASSLAGDDEQFF. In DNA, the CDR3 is TGTGCCAGCAGCTTAGCGGGAGACGATGAGCAGTTCTTC.